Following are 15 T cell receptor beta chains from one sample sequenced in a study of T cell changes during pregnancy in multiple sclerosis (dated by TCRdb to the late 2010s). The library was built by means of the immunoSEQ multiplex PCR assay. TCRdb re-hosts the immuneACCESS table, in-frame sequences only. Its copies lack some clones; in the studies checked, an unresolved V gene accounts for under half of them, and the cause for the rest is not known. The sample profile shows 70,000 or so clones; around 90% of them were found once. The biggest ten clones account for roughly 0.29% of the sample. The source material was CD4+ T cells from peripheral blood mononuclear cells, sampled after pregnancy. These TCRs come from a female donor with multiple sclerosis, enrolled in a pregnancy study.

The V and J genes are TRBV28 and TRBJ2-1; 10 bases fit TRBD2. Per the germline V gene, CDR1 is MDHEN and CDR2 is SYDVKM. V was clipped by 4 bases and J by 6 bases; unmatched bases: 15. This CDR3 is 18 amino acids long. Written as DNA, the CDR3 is TGTGCCAGCAGTTGGAGGGGATTCCAGCGGGAGGGGGGCAATGAGCAGTTCTTC. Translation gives CASSWRGFQREGGNEQFF.

The CDR3 bases are TGTGCCAGCAGCGTAGGGCTAGCGGGAGGGCCGGGCGAGCAGTACTTC. This sequence encodes CASSVGLAGGPGEQYF. This chain joins TRBV9 and TRBJ2-7; TRBD2 matches 12 bases. CDR3 length equals 16 residues. Trimming at V came to 0 bases and at J to 6 bases, leaving 7 bases not matched to a gene. CDR1 is SGDLS and CDR2 is YYNGEE in the germline V gene.

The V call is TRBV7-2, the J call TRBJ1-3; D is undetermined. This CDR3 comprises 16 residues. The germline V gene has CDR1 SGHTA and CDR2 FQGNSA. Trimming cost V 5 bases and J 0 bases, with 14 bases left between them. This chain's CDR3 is CASSARRRTSGNTIYF. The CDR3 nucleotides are TGTGCCAGCAGCGCCCGGAGGAGAACCTCTGGAAACACCATATATTTT.

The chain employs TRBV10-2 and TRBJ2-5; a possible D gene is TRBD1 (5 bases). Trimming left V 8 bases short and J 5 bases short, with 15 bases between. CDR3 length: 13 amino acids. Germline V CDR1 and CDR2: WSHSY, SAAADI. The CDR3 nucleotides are TGCGCCAGCGGGAATCAGGGTGGGGAGACCCAGTACTTC. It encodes CASGNQGGETQYF.

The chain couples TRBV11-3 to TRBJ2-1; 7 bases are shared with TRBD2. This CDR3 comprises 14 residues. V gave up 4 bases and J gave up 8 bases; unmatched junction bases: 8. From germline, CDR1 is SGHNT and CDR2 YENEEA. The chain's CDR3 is CASSWGGYPDEQFF. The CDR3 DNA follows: TGTGCCAGCAGCTGGGGGGGATATCCCGATGAGCAGTTCTTC.

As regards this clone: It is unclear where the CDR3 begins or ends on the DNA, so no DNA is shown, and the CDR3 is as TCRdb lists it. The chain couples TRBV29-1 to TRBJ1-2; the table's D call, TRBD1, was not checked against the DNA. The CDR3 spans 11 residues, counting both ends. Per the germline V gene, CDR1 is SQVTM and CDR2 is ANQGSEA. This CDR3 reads CSVGQGARHTF.

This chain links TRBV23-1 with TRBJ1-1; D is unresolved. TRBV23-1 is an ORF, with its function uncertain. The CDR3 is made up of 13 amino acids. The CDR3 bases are TGCGTCGGGAAACTGGGCTCTAACACTGAAGCTTTCTTT. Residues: CVGKLGSNTEAFF.

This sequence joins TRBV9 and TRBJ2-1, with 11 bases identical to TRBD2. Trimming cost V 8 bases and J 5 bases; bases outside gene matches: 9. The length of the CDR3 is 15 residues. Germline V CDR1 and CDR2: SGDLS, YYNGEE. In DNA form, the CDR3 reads TGTGCCAGTTCCTGGGAACTAGCGGGGGACAATGAGCAGTTCTTC. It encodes CASSWELAGDNEQFF. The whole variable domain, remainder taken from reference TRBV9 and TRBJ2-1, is DSGVTQTPKHLITATGQRVTLRCSPRSGDLSVYWYQQSLDQGLQFLIQYYNGEERAKGNILERFSAQQFPDLHSELNLSSLELGDSALYFCASSWELAGDNEQFFGPGTRLTVL.

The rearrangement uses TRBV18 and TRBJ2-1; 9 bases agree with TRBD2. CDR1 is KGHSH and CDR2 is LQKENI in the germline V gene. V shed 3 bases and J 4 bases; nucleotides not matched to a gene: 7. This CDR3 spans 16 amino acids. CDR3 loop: CASSPFSTSGYNEQFF. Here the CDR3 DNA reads TGTGCCAGCTCACCCTTCTCGACTAGCGGATACAATGAGCAGTTCTTC.

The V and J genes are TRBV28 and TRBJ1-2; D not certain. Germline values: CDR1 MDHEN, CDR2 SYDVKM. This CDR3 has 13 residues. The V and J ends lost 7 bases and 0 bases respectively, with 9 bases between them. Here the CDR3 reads CASTVSPNYGYTF. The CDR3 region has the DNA TGTGCCAGCACCGTTAGTCCTAACTATGGCTACACCTTC.

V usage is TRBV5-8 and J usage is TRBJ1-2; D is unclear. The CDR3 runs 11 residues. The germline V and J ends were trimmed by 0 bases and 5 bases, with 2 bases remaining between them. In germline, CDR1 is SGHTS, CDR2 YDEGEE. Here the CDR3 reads CASSLVYGYTF. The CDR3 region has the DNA TGTGCCAGCAGCTTGGTATATGGCTACACCTTC.

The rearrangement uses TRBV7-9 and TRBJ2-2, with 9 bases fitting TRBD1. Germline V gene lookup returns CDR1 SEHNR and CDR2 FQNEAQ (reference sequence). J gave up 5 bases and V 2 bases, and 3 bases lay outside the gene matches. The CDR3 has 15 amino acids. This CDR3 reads CASSLRTGATGELFF. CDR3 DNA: TGTGCCAGCAGCTTAAGGACAGGGGCGACCGGGGAGCTGTTTTTT.

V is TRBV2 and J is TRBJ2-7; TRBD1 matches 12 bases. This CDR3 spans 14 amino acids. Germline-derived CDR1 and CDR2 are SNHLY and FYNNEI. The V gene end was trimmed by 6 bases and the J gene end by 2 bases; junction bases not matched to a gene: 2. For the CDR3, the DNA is TGTGCCAGCAGCCGGGACAGGGGGCCCTACGAGCAGTACTTC. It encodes CASSRDRGPYEQYF.

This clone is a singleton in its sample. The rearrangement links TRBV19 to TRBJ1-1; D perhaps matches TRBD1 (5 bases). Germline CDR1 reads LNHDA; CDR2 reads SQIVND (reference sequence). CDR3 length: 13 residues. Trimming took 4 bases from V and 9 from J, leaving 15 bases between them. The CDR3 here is CASSSRRGVQAFF. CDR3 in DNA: TGTGCCAGTAGTAGCCGCCGGGGGGTGCAAGCTTTCTTT.

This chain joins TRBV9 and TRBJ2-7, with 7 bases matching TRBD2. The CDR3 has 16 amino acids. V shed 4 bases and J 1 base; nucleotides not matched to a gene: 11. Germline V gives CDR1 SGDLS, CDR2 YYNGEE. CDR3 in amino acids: CASSISSGADSYEQYF. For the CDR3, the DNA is TGTGCCAGCAGCATATCCAGCGGGGCGGATTCCTACGAGCAGTACTTC.